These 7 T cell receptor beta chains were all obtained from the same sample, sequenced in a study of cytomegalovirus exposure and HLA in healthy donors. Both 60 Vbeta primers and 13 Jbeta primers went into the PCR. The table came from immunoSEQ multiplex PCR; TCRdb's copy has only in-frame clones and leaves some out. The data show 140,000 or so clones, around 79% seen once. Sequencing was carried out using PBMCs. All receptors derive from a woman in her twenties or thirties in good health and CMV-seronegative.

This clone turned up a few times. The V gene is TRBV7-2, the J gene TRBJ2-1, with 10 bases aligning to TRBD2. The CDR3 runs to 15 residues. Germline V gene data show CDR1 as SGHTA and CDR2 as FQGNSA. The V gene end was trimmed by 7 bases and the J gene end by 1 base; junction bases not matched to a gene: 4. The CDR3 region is CASTNSGGSYNEQFF. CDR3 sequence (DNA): TGTGCCAGCACCAATAGCGGGGGGTCCTACAATGAGCAGTTCTTC. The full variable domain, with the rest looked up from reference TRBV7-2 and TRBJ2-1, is GAGVSQSPSNKVTEKGKDVELRCDPISGHTALYWYRQSLGQGLEFLIYFQGNSAPDKSGLPSDRFSAERTGGSVSTLTIQRTQQEDSAVYLCASTNSGGSYNEQFFGPGTRLTVL.

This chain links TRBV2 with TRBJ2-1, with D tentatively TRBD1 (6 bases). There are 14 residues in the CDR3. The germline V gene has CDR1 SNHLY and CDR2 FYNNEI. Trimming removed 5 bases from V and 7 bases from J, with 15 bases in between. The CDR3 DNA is TGTGCCAGCAGTAAAGGCAGGGGCCGTAATGAGCAGTTCTTC. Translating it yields CASSKGRGRNEQFF.

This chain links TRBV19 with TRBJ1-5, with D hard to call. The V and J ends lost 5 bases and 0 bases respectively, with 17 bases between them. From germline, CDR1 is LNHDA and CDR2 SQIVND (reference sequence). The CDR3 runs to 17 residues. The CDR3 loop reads CASSQAHVPNSNQPQHF. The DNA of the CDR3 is TGTGCCAGTAGTCAGGCTCATGTACCCAATAGCAATCAGCCCCAGCATTTT.

This chain's CDR3 is CASSPERGRYQETQYF. The CDR3 DNA follows: TGCGCCAGCAGCCCAGAGCGGGGGAGGTACCAAGAGACCCAGTACTTC. The V call is TRBV5-1, the J call TRBJ2-5; 8 nucleotides line up with TRBD2. J lost 0 bases, V lost 4 bases, and 8 bases had no gene match. There are 16 residues in the CDR3. Germline values: CDR1 SGHRS, CDR2 YFSETQ.

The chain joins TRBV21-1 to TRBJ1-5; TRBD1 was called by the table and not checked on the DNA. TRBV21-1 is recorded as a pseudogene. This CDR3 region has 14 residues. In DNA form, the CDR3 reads TGTGCCAGCAGCAAAGGGGACAGCCGATTGACCCAGCATTTT. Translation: CASSKGDSRLTQHF.

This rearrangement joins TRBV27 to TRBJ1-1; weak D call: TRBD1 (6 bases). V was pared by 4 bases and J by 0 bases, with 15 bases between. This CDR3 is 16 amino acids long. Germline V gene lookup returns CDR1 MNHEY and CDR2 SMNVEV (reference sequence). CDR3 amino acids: CASSWGRGQLNTEAFF. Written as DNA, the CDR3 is TGTGCCAGCAGTTGGGGTCGGGGACAATTGAACACTGAAGCTTTCTTT.

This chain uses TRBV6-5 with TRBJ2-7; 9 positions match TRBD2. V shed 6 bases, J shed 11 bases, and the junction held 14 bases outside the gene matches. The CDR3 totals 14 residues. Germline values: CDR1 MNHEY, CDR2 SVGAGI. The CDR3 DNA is TGTGCCAGCAGACCTAGCGGGACCCCTCTGGAAGAGTACTTC. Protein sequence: CASRPSGTPLEEYF.